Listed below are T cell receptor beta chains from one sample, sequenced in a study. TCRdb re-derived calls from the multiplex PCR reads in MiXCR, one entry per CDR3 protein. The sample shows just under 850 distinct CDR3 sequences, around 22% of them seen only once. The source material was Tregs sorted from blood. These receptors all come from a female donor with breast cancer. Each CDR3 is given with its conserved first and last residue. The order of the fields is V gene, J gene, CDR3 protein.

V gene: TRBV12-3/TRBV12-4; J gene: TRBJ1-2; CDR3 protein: CASSLTRDGYTF
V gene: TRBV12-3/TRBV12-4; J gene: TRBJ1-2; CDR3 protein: CASSLTDTSNYGYTF
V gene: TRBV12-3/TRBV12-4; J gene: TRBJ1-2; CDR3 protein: CASSPSGRNYGYTF
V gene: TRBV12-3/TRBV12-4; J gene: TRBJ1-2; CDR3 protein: CASTRGSVYGYTF
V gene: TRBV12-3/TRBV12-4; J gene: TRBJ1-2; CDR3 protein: CASSRQAYGYTF
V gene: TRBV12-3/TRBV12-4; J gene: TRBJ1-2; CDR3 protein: CASRTSWYGYTF
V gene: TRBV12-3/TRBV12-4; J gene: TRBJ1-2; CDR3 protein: CASSDTGRSDGYTF
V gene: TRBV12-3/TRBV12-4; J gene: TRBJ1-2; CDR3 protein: CASSLRAAYYGYTF
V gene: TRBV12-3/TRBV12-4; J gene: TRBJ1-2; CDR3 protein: CASNKPGQGYGYTF
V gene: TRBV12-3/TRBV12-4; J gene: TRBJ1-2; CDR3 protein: CASSLGTGGGYGYTF
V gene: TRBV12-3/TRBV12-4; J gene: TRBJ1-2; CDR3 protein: CASSLSKRGGYTF
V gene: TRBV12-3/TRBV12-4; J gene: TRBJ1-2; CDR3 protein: CASSSTGIYGYTF
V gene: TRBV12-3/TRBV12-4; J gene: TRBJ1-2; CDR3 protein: CASSVDRGRGYTF
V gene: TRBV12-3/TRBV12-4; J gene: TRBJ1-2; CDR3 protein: CASSLSSGQVDGYTF
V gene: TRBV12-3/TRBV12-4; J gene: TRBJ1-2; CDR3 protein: CASSFRRNGGYTF
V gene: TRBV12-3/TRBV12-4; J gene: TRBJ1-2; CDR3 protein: CASSIRVNGYTF
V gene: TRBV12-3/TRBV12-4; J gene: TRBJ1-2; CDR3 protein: CASSSRTEILDFNYGYTF
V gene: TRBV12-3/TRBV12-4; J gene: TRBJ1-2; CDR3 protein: CASAGTSYGYTF
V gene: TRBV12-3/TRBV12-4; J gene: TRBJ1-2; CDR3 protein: CASSLRGGPSYGYTF
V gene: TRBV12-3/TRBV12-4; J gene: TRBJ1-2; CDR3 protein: CASSHTGSYGYTF
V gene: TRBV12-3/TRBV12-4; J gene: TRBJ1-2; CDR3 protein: CASSSSTGAVYGYTF
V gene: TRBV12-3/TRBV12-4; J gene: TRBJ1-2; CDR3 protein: CASSLGTGDLYGYTF
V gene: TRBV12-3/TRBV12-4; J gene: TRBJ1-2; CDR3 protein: CASSTDSVYGYTF
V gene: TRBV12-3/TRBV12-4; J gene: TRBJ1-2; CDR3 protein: CASSLNRDGGYTF
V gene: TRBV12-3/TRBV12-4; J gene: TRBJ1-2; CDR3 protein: CASSQNYGYTF
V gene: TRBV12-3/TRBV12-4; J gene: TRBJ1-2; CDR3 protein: CASRTGLSDGYTF
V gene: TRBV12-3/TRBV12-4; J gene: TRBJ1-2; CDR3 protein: CASSMDSNYGYTF
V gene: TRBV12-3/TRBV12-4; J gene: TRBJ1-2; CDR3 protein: CASSGGWEQANYGYTF